A selection of T cell receptor beta chains follows, all from one sample in a study of blood T cell repertoires in COVID-19. Generated by immunoSEQ multiplex PCR, the TCRdb table keeps only in-frame clones and is missing some. The data show approximately 200,000 clones, approximately 84% seen once. The specimen sequenced was peripheral blood. The origin of the receptors is a woman older than 75 with COVID-19, enrolled during active disease. The CDR3 runs from the conserved cysteine through the conserved F or W. The order of the fields is J gene, CDR3 length, V gene, clone size, D gene, CDR3 DNA, CDR3 protein. A D gene is named only where the DNA matches it firmly. A row's size may be missing; if present it is once, few, many or a size class.

>TRBJ1-2|15|TRBV27|NA|NA
TGTGCCAGCAGTTTTTGGGGTGACAGATCCTATGGCTACACCTTC
CASSFWGDRSYGYTF
>TRBJ2-1|14|TRBV20-1|NA|TRBD2
TGCAGTGCTAGTGTGGCGGGAGGGGACAATGAGCAGTTCTTC
CSASVAGGDNEQFF
>TRBJ1-5|14|TRBV9|NA|TRBD1
TGTGCCAGCAGCGCGACAGGGCGGAATCAGCCCCAGCATTTT
CASSATGRNQPQHF
>TRBJ2-2|15|TRBV5-6|NA|NA
TGTGCCAGCAGCCGGGGGGCCGCGAACACCGGGGAGCTGTTTTTT
CASSRGAANTGELFF
>TRBJ2-1|15|TRBV24-1|NA|TRBD2
TGTGCCACCAGTGACCGGACTAGCGGGAGCAATGAGCAGTTCTTC
CATSDRTSGSNEQFF
>TRBJ2-7|15|TRBV6-5|NA|TRBD2
TGTGCCAGCAGGCTAGCGGGAGGTTTCTCCTACGAGCAGTACTTC
CASRLAGGFSYEQYF
>TRBJ1-4|13|TRBV10-1|NA|TRBD1
TGCGCCAGCAGTCCCAGGGGGCATGAAAAACTGTTTTTT
CASSPRGHEKLFF
>TRBJ2-3|15|TRBV29-1|NA|TRBD2
TGCAGCGTCGGACTAGCGGGGGGGGTATCAGATACGCAGTATTTT
CSVGLAGGVSDTQYF
>TRBJ1-6|13|TRBV2|NA|TRBD1
TGTGCCAGTATGACAGGGCTCAATTCACCCCTCCACTTT
CASMTGLNSPLHF
>TRBJ1-3|16|TRBV18|NA|NA
TGTGCCAGCTCACCACCACGGGTTTACTCTGGAAACACCATATATTTT
CASSPPRVYSGNTIYF
>TRBJ1-1|15|TRBV4-1|NA|NA
TGCGCCAGCAGCCAAGTTTCGGGGGTCGGGACTGAAGCTTTCTTT
CASSQVSGVGTEAFF
>TRBJ1-4|15|TRBV9|NA|TRBD1
TGTGCCAGCAGCCCCCGACAGGGCACTAATGAAAAACTGTTTTTT
CASSPRQGTNEKLFF
>TRBJ2-1|14|TRBV10-1|NA|TRBD2
TGCGCCAGCAGTAATAGCGGGGGACTACATGAGCAGTTCTTC
CASSNSGGLHEQFF
>TRBJ2-1|14|TRBV4-1|NA|NA
TGCGCCAGCAGCCAAGGTAAACACTACAATGAGCAGTTCTTC
CASSQGKHYNEQFF
>TRBJ2-2|14|TRBV4-1|NA|TRBD2
TGCGCCAGCAGCTCTAGCGGGACGAGCGGGGAGCTGTTTTTT
CASSSSGTSGELFF
>TRBJ2-3|15|TRBV5-1|once|NA
TGCGCCAGCAGCTACGACGGGATCCGCGCAGATACGCAGTATTTT
CASSYDGIRADTQYF
>TRBJ2-1|12|TRBV20-1|NA|NA
TGCAGTGCTAGTAGCCGGCAGGGTCGGCAGTTCTTC
CSASSRQGRQFF
>TRBJ2-2|16|TRBV5-5|NA|NA
TGTGCCAGCAGCTCGGGGGGGACAGTGAACACCGGGGAGCTGTTTTTT
CASSSGGTVNTGELFF
>TRBJ1-5|15|TRBV28|NA|TRBD1
TGTGCCAGCAGTTGGACACAGGGGAACAATCAGCCCCAGCATTTT
CASSWTQGNNQPQHF
>TRBJ2-7|17|TRBV7-2|NA|TRBD2
TGTGCCAGCAGCACTCCCCGGACTAGCGGGAGAGGTAACGAGCAGTACTTC
CASSTPRTSGRGNEQYF
>TRBJ1-1|15|TRBV28|NA|NA
TGTGCCAGCAGTCTTCGGGGATTCCTTGGCACTGAAGCTTTCTTT
CASSLRGFLGTEAFF
>TRBJ2-3|16|TRBV10-3|NA|TRBD2
TGTGCCATCAGTGAGCTATCCCCGGGACTAGCGGATACGCAGTATTTT
CAISELSPGLADTQYF
>TRBJ1-3|15|TRBV9|NA|TRBD1
TGTGCCAGCAGCCTTCAGGGGGCATTGGGAAACACCATATATTTT
CASSLQGALGNTIYF
>TRBJ1-2|14|TRBV28|NA|TRBD1
TGTGCCAGCAGTATGGGACAGGGTAACTATGGCTACACCTTC
CASSMGQGNYGYTF
>TRBJ1-1|12|TRBV9|NA|NA
TGTGCCAGCAGCCGGGAGAACACTGAAGCTTTCTTT
CASSRENTEAFF
>TRBJ2-7|13|TRBV2|few|NA
TGTGCCAGCAGTGAAGTGGAGGGTAGCGAGCAGTACTTC
CASSEVEGSEQYF
>TRBJ1-1|12|TRBV10-3|NA|TRBD1
TGTGCCATCAGGTCGACAGGGCCTGAAGCTTTCTTT
CAIRSTGPEAFF
>TRBJ2-7|12|TRBV28|NA|NA
TGTGCCGCCGCTAGAGGCACCTACGAGCAGTACTTC
CAAARGTYEQYF
>TRBJ2-1|15|TRBV6-5|once|NA
TGTGCCAGCAGTCCCCGAGCGGGCTCAGACAATGAGCAGTTCTTC
CASSPRAGSDNEQFF
>TRBJ2-1|16|TRBV9|NA|TRBD2
TGTGCCAGCGGAGGAACTCTAGCGGGGGCTCTCAATGAGCAGTTCTTC
CASGGTLAGALNEQFF
>TRBJ2-3|12|TRBV10-1|NA|NA
TGCGCCAGCAGTGGCCCCGGAGATACGCAGTATTTT
CASSGPGDTQYF
>TRBJ1-5|12|TRBV2|few|NA
TGTGCCAGCAGTGGAGAAGCACAGCCCCAGCATTTT
CASSGEAQPQHF
>TRBJ1-1|13|TRBV9|NA|TRBD1
TGTGCCAGCAGCGTAGGGGGGACAGGTGAGGCTTTCTTT
CASSVGGTGEAFF
>TRBJ2-1|13|TRBV19|NA|NA
TGTGCCAGCCAAGGTTCAGGGTGGGGTGAGCAGTTCTTC
CASQGSGWGEQFF
>TRBJ1-2|13|TRBV6-5|NA|NA
TGTGCCAGTCGTGTAATCTCGGCAGGTGGCTACACCTTC
CASRVISAGGYTF
>TRBJ2-7|18|TRBV5-1|NA|NA
TGCGCCAGCAGCTTGGGGCGCCCGGGATTGGACTTCGTTGACGAGCAGTACTTC
CASSLGRPGLDFVDEQYF
>TRBJ2-3|13|TRBV6-5|few|NA
TGTGCCAGCAGGAAAGAGGGCGGGGATACGCAGTATTTT
CASRKEGGDTQYF
>TRBJ1-2|13|TRBV7-9|few|NA
TGTGCCAGCAGCTCGGAGAAGAACTATGGCTACACCTTC
CASSSEKNYGYTF
>TRBJ2-1|15|TRBV9|NA|NA
TGTGCCAGCAGCGTAGGACTGGACTCCTACAATGAGCAGTTCTTC
CASSVGLDSYNEQFF
>TRBJ2-2|15|TRBV5-1|NA|TRBD1
TGCGCCAGCAGCCCCCTGACAGGGAAAACCGGGGAGCTGTTTTTT
CASSPLTGKTGELFF
>TRBJ2-3|13|TRBV5-4|NA|NA
TGTGCCAGCAGCTTGGGGACAGAAGATACGCAGTATTTT
CASSLGTEDTQYF
>TRBJ1-5|15|TRBV9|NA|NA
TGTGCCAGCAGCGTAGGTGGGTCAGAGGGTCAGCCCCAGCATTTT
CASSVGGSEGQPQHF